This TCR beta chain was observed in a study of tumor-infiltrating lymphocytes in primary liver carcinoma. Study summary: Ages ranged from 30 to 69, with HCC or mixed HCC-cholangiocarcinoma. Spanning 4.2 to 10 cm, the tumors were T1-T3 N0M0.

From around 500 ng total RNA, TCR beta cDNA was generated with a primer in the constant region. Amplification in three nested multiplex PCR rounds with slightly modified ARM-PCR gave rise to TCR beta libraries. The first two PCR rounds, around 10 cycles each, used TRBV1-TRBV30 forward primers and a C-beta reverse primer. TCRdb reanalysed the multiplex PCR reads using MiXCR and keeps one entry per CDR3 protein. The sample carries 80,000 or so distinct CDR3 sequences, roughly 72% recorded once. The CDR3 is made up of 15 amino acids. CDR1 is SGHDT and CDR2 is YYEEEE in the germline V gene. Points on this clonotype: Germline and junction disagree at one end, which may indicate a read error.

RNA and DNA were co-extracted from around 20-30 mg of unsorted bulk tissue. Patients diagnosed with primary liver carcinoma received treatment through surgical resection. This clonotype originated in a man aged 40-49 years with primary liver carcinoma and hepatitis B virus infection. What was sequenced was tumor-adjacent normal liver tissue. The gene calls are TRBV5-6 and TRBJ2-1, with 8 nucleotides matching TRBD2. CDR3 amino acids: CANSHPGLGVNEQFF. CDR3 nucleotides: TGTGCCAACAGCCACCCGGGACTAGGAGTTAATGAGCAGTTCTTC.